Below are 10 T cell receptor beta chains sequenced from a single sample in a study of T-cell reconstitution after alpha-beta-depleted transplantation in children. During its preparation, the TCRbeta library received unique molecular identifiers. MiXCR, run by TCRdb on the PCR reads, gives a single entry per CDR3 protein. The top ten hold less than 20% of the sample, which has 70,000 to 95,000 distinct CDR3 sequences, about 16% seen once. Sequencing used PBMCs, mostly from graft donor cells, obtained 180 days after TCRalphabeta/CD19-depleted stem cell transplant. The receptor set was obtained from a male patient aged 2 to 9 who had a stem cell transplant for acute lymphoblastic leukemia, so the T cells may come from the graft donor.

This clonotype was recorded a few times. The genes are TRBV18 and TRBJ2-7; TRBD2 agrees at 7 bases. Germline V gene lookup returns CDR1 KGHSH and CDR2 LQKENI. V lost 0 bases, J lost 5 bases, and 7 bases stayed unmatched. The CDR3 extends over 15 amino acids. CDR3 amino acids: CASSPPNIAGDEQYF. DNA for the CDR3: TGTGCCAGCTCACCACCGAACATCGCGGGGGACGAGCAGTACTTC.

The gene calls are TRBV29-1 and TRBJ2-7; TRBD1 agrees at 8 bases. Germline trimming cut 7 bases from V and 6 bases from J; bases unmatched to any gene: 11. The CDR3 extends over 13 amino acids. CDR1 and CDR2 (germline): SQVTM, ANQGSEA. This CDR3 is CSGQQGASREQYF. DNA for the CDR3: TGCAGCGGACAGCAGGGGGCTAGTCGCGAGCAGTACTTC.

The table lists this clonotype with a few counts. The V call is TRBV24-1, the J call TRBJ1-5; D uncertain. The CDR3 consists of 12 residues. V dropped 4 bases and J dropped 2 bases, with 2 bases sitting between them. The germline CDR1 and CDR2 sequences are KGHDR and SFDVKD. The CDR3: CATSDGNQPQHF. The CDR3 region has the DNA TGTGCCACCAGTGACGGCAATCAGCCCCAGCATTTT.

Remarks on this clonotype: Compared with germline, one end of the junction differs, possibly owing to a read error. The genes are TRBV3-1 and TRBJ2-1; TRBD1 matches at 12 bases. This CDR3 spans 15 amino acids. Germline V gives CDR1 LGHDT, CDR2 YNNKEL (reference sequence). The CDR3 sequence: CASSFWDRGPNEQSF. The CDR3 DNA is TGTGCCAGCAGTTTTTGGGACAGGGGGCCTAATGAGCAGTCCTTC.

This clonotype was recorded many times. The chain recombines TRBV20-1 with TRBJ2-2; TRBD1 matches at 7 bases. CDR3 size: 16 residues. Germline CDR1 reads DFQATT; CDR2 reads SNEGSKA (reference sequence). The ends lost 0 bases at V and 2 bases at J; junction bases unmatched: 6. The CDR3 is CSARDPTGVNTGELFF. CDR3 bases: TGCAGTGCTAGAGACCCCACAGGGGTTAACACCGGGGAGCTGTTTTTT.

The chain employs TRBV5-1 and TRBJ2-1; D tentatively reads TRBD1 or TRBD2 (5 bases each). This CDR3 is built from 15 residues. Germline V CDR1 and CDR2: SGHRS, YFSETQ. Trimming removed 8 bases from V and 4 bases from J, with 19 bases in between. The CDR3 region is CASGPGTVSYNEQFF. CDR3 in DNA: TGCGCCAGTGGGCCCGGGACGGTGAGTTACAATGAGCAGTTCTTC. Drawing the rest from reference TRBV5-1 and TRBJ2-1, the complete variable domain is KAGVTQTPRYLIKTRGQQVTLSCSPISGHRSVSWYQQTPGQGLQFLFEYFSETQRNKGNFPGRFSGRQFSNSRSEMNVSTLELGDSALYLCASGPGTVSYNEQFFGPGTRLTVL.

The J gene is TRBJ1-2, the V gene TRBV3-1; D not resolved. Trimming removed 0 bases from V and 8 bases from J, with 19 bases in between. There are 16 residues in the CDR3. Germline values: CDR1 LGHDT, CDR2 YNNKEL (reference sequence). The CDR3: CASSQDSPARKNGYTF. CDR3 DNA sequence: TGTGCCAGCAGCCAAGATAGTCCGGCCAGGAAGAACGGCTACACCTTC.

The V and J genes are TRBV20-1 and TRBJ2-3; TRBD1 matches at 11 bases. CDR1 is DFQATT and CDR2 is SNEGSKA in the germline V gene (reference sequence). J was trimmed by 1 base and V by 2 bases; bases with no gene match: 2. The CDR3 is 15 amino acids. CDR3 in amino acids: CSARKDRGRTDTQYF. The CDR3 DNA reads as TGCAGTGCTAGAAAGGACAGGGGGCGCACAGATACGCAGTATTTT.

The V and J genes are TRBV15 and TRBJ1-3, with 9 bases aligning to TRBD1. The V segment lost 5 bases and the J segment 2 bases; nucleotides outside the gene matches: 10. The CDR3 contains 17 residues. Germline V gene lookup returns CDR1 LNHNV and CDR2 YYDKDF (reference sequence). The CDR3 here is CATSSRKQGAAGNTIYF. The CDR3 nucleotides read TGTGCCACCAGCTCACGAAAACAGGGGGCAGCTGGAAACACCATATATTTT. The whole variable domain, remainder taken from reference TRBV15 and TRBJ1-3, is DAMVIQNPRYQVTQFGKPVTLSCSQTLNHNVMYWYQQKSSQAPKLLFHYYDKDFNNEADTPDNFQSRRPNTSFCFLDIRSPGLGDTAMYLCATSSRKQGAAGNTIYFGEGSWLTVV.

The chain couples TRBV24-1 to TRBJ2-3; weak D call: TRBD2 (6 bases). V shed 3 bases and J shed 6 bases, with 15 bases lying between them. CDR3 length: 15 amino acids. The germline V gene has CDR1 KGHDR and CDR2 SFDVKD. The CDR3 DNA reads TGTGCCACCAGTGATCCCACCACGGCGGGGGATACGCAGTATTTT. Encoded protein: CATSDPTTAGDTQYF.